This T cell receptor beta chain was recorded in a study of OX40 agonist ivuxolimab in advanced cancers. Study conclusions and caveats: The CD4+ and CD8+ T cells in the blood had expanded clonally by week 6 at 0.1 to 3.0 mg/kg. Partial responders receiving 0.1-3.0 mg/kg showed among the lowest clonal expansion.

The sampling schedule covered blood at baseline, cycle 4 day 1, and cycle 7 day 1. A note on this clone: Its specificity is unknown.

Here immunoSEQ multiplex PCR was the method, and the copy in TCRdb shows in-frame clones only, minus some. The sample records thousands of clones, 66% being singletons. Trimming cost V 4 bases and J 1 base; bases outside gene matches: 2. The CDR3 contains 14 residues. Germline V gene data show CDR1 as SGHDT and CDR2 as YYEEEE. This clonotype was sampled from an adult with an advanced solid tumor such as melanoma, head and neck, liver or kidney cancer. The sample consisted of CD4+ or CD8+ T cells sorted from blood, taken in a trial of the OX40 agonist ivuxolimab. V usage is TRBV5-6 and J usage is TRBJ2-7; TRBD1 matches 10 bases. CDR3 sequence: CASSKGQGSYEQYF. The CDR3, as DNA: TGTGCCAGCAGCAAGGGACAGGGGTCCTACGAGCAGTACTTC.